This is a list of T cell receptor beta chains from one sample in a study of PD-1 blockade in classical Hodgkin lymphoma. The protocol was immunoSEQ multiplex PCR, while the TCRdb copy is restricted to in-frame clones and leaves out a portion. This table has 10,000 to 15,000 clones, under 85% appearing once. The sample consisted of CD8+ T cells from blood, taken at baseline. All receptors derive from a human donor with classical Hodgkin lymphoma. CDR3s include the opening cysteine and the closing phenylalanine or tryptophan. The D gene is left open where the match is weak. The size entry is marked missing in some rows and otherwise reads once, few, many or a size class.

V gene	clone size	J gene	D gene	CDR3 DNA	CDR3 protein
TRBV27	NA	TRBJ1-5	NA	TGTGCCAGCAGAGTTGACAGGCTTAGCAATCAGCCCCAGCATTTT	CASRVDRLSNQPQHF
TRBV4-3	NA	TRBJ1-4	NA	TGCGCCAGCAGCCAAGATGTGCTCGAAAAACTGTTTTTT	CASSQDVLEKLFF
TRBV9	once	TRBJ2-2	NA	TGTGCCAGCAGCGAGAGGAGAGACACCGGGGAGCTGTTTTTT	CASSERRDTGELFF
TRBV4-3	NA	TRBJ1-4	NA	TGCGCCAGCAGCCAAGATCTGCCAGGGTCCAATGAAAAACTGTTTTTT	CASSQDLPGSNEKLFF
TRBV6-5	once	TRBJ2-7	TRBD2	TGTGCCACCAATTCAGCGGGGAGCTACGAGCAGTACTTC	CATNSAGSYEQYF
TRBV9	once	TRBJ2-1	NA	TGTGCCAGCAGCGTAGCCTCGGGCCTTCCCTACAATGAGCAGTTCTTC	CASSVASGLPYNEQFF
TRBV5-4	NA	TRBJ1-1	TRBD1	TGTGCCAGCAGCTTGTTAGAGGGGGCGCGTTCTGAAGCTTTCTTT	CASSLLEGARSEAFF
TRBV19	NA	TRBJ1-1	NA	TGTGCCAGTAGTGTGGGACGGTCCACCACTGAAGCTTTCTTT	CASSVGRSTTEAFF
TRBV13	NA	TRBJ2-1	TRBD1	TGTGCCAGCAGCTCATACCGGGACAGGGACGAGCAGTTCTTC	CASSSYRDRDEQFF
TRBV5-1	medium-sized	TRBJ1-5	NA	TGCGCCAGCAGCCCCTGGAGCGTTAATCAGCCCCAGCATTTT	CASSPWSVNQPQHF
TRBV6-5	few	TRBJ1-2	NA	TGTGCCAGCAAGCAGGGAACGGGGGCTCTCTATGGCTACACCTTC	CASKQGTGALYGYTF
TRBV6-5	NA	TRBJ2-1	NA	TGTGCCAGCAGTTCGAGACCCAATGAGCAGTTCTTC	CASSSRPNEQFF
TRBV19	NA	TRBJ2-1	TRBD2	TGTGCCAGTAGTCCCTCGACTAGCGGGGGTTATGAGCAGTTCTTC	CASSPSTSGGYEQFF
TRBV11-2	NA	TRBJ2-3	NA	TGTGCCAGCAGCTTCTCAGATACGCAGTATTTT	CASSFSDTQYF
TRBV7-9	NA	TRBJ1-2	TRBD1	TGTGCCAGCAGCTTAGCCAATACAGGGGTTTATGGCTACACCTTC	CASSLANTGVYGYTF
TRBV5-8	few	TRBJ1-6	NA	TGTGCCAGCCGACGGGGACGGGGCTCACCCCTCCACTTT	CASRRGRGSPLHF
TRBV7-6	NA	TRBJ2-7	NA	TGTGCCAGCAGCTTAGAGGCGCCAGCATCCTACGAGCAGTACTTC	CASSLEAPASYEQYF
TRBV5-1	NA	TRBJ2-3	NA	TGCGCCAGCAGCCCCGGACAGTCTAGCACAGATACGCAGTATTTT	CASSPGQSSTDTQYF
TRBV7-9	once	TRBJ2-7	NA	TGTGCCAGCAGCGGCCCGGGTGACCCGACCTACGAGCAGTACTTC	CASSGPGDPTYEQYF
TRBV19	NA	TRBJ1-1	NA	TGTGCCAGTCGATTAGGCTCCCACACTGAAGCTTTCTTT	CASRLGSHTEAFF
TRBV19	NA	TRBJ1-3	TRBD1	TGTGCCAGTAGTGACAGGGGCCGGGGAGGAAACACCATATATTTT	CASSDRGRGGNTIYF
TRBV7-3	once	TRBJ1-1	TRBD1	TGTGCCAGCAGCTTCGCAGGGGGAATGAACACTGAAGCTTTCTTT	CASSFAGGMNTEAFF
TRBV14	NA	TRBJ1-1	NA	TGTGCCAGCAGCCAAGTACGGCGGTTCCTCAAGTTGGAAGCTTTCTTT	CASSQVRRFLKLEAFF
TRBV10-3	NA	TRBJ2-7	TRBD1	TGTGCCATCCAGGGAGACAGGGGCTACGAGCAGTACTTC	CAIQGDRGYEQYF
TRBV9	NA	TRBJ2-7	NA	TGTGCCAGCAGCGCAGAGGGACGGCTTAGCTCCTACGAGCAGTACTTC	CASSAEGRLSSYEQYF
TRBV7-7	NA	TRBJ2-2	NA	TGTGCCAGCAGCCCGATCGCTGTAGGCACCGGGGAGCTGTTTTTT	CASSPIAVGTGELFF
TRBV7-6	NA	TRBJ2-7	TRBD2	TGTGCCAGCAGCTTAGGGGGGGGAGGATACGAGCAGTACTTC	CASSLGGGGYEQYF
TRBV7-9	NA	TRBJ1-2	NA	TGTGCCAGCAGCTTTTTGGGGGGGAATGGCTACACCTTC	CASSFLGGNGYTF
TRBV7-8	NA	TRBJ2-1	TRBD1	TGTGCCAGCAGCTCGGGACAGGGAAGTGATGAGCAGTTCTTC	CASSSGQGSDEQFF
TRBV28	NA	TRBJ2-1	NA	TGTGCCAGCAGTTCCCTCGTCGTAGGGTTCTACAATGAGCAGTTCTTC	CASSSLVVGFYNEQFF
TRBV11-2	NA	TRBJ1-1	NA	TGTGCCAGCAGCTTAATGGGGACTAATATGAACACTGAAGCTTTCTTT	CASSLMGTNMNTEAFF
TRBV20-1	NA	TRBJ2-3	NA	TGCAGTGCTCCGGTGACAGATACGCAGTATTTT	CSAPVTDTQYF
TRBV4-3	once	TRBJ2-7	NA	TGCGCCAGCAGCCAGACAAGCGGGACAGTCTACGAGCAGTACTTC	CASSQTSGTVYEQYF
TRBV28	NA	TRBJ2-6	TRBD1	TGTGCCAGCAGAAAAAACAGGGGGCGCTTCTCTGGGGCCAACGTCCTGACTTTC	CASRKNRGRFSGANVLTF
TRBV19	NA	TRBJ1-2	NA	TGTGCCAGTAGTTCCTGGGGTGGGGGCTACACCTTC	CASSSWGGGYTF
TRBV19	NA	TRBJ1-2	NA	TGTGCCAGTTCAGGAGGGCCGCCCGGCTACACCTTC	CASSGGPPGYTF
TRBV11-2	NA	TRBJ2-5	NA	TGTGCCAGCAGCGCCGTGGGGGGGACCCAGTACTTC	CASSAVGGTQYF
TRBV4-3	NA	TRBJ2-7	TRBD1	TGCGCCAGCAGCCAAGGACACACCGGGACAGTCGTCTCCTACGAGCAGTACTTC	CASSQGHTGTVVSYEQYF
TRBV5-4	NA	TRBJ2-3	TRBD2	TGTGCCAGCAGCTTGTATGTGTCGGGGGGGCGGCTGCAGTATTTT	CASSLYVSGGRLQYF
TRBV28	few	TRBJ2-7	TRBD2	TGTGCCAGCAGTTTAGGGAGGGGCAACTACGAGCAGTACTTC	CASSLGRGNYEQYF
TRBV6-5	NA	TRBJ1-4	TRBD1	TGTGCCACCTCGACAGGGGGCGGTGATGAAAAACTGTTTTTT	CATSTGGGDEKLFF
TRBV7-9	NA	TRBJ2-1	TRBD2	TGTGCCAGCAGCCCGTGGACTAGCGGATCAAATGAGCAGTTCTTC	CASSPWTSGSNEQFF
TRBV6-7	NA	TRBJ1-5	NA	TGTGCCAGCAGTTACTCGAGGAACGGGGATCAGCCCCAGCATTTT	CASSYSRNGDQPQHF
TRBV2	NA	TRBJ2-5	NA	TGTGCCAGCAGTGACTGGTCGGTCAGGGGTGAGACCCAGTACTTC	CASSDWSVRGETQYF
TRBV28	few	TRBJ1-2	TRBD1	TGTGCCAGCAGTCTTTTTTGGGCAGGGGGTTTCTATGGCTACACCTTC	CASSLFWAGGFYGYTF
TRBV7-2	once	TRBJ2-2	NA	TGTGCCAGCAGCTTAGGGGTAAACACCGGGGAGCTGTTTTTT	CASSLGVNTGELFF
TRBV4-2	NA	TRBJ1-1	NA	TGTGCCAGCAGTCCTGGCCGCCAGCCTGAAGCTTTCTTT	CASSPGRQPEAFF
TRBV7-3	NA	TRBJ2-2	NA	TGTGCCAGCAGCTCCTTAACCCTCCCTACCGGGGAGCTGTTTTTT	CASSSLTLPTGELFF
TRBV5-5	NA	TRBJ1-2	NA	TGTGCCAGCAGCTTCCCAAGGGTGGACGGCTACACCTTC	CASSFPRVDGYTF
TRBV5-1	NA	TRBJ2-5	NA	TGCGCCAGCAGCTTTGGGGGGGCCGAAGAGACCCAGTACTTC	CASSFGGAEETQYF
TRBV6-1	NA	TRBJ2-7	NA	TGTGCCAGCAGTGTTACAGTCTACGAGCAGTACTTC	CASSVTVYEQYF
TRBV9	NA	TRBJ2-5	NA	TGTGCCAGCAGCGCCGGGTTGGGGGAGACCCAGTACTTC	CASSAGLGETQYF
TRBV9	NA	TRBJ1-6	NA	TGTGCCAGCAGCCAGATCCCCGTTGTTTTT	CASSQIPVVF